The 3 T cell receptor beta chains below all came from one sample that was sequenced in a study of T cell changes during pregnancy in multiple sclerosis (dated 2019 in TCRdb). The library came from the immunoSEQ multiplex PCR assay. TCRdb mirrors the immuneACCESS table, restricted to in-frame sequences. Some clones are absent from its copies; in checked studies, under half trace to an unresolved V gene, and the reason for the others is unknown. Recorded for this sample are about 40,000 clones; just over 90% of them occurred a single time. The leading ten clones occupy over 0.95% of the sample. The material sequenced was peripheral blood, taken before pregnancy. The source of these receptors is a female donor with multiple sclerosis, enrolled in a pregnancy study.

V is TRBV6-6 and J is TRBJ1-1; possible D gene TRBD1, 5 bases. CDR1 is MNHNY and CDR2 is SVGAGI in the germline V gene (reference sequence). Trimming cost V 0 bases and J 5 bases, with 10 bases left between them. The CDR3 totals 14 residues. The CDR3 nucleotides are TGTGCCAGCAGTTACTCTCCAGGGTTAACTGAAGCTTTCTTT. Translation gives CASSYSPGLTEAFF.

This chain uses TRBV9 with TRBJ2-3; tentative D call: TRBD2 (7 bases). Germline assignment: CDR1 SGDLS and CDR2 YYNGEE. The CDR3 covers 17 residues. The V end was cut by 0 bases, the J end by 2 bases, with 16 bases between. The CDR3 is CASSVGGGGILTDTQYF. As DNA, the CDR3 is TGTGCCAGCAGCGTAGGGGGGGGCGGGATACTCACAGATACGCAGTATTTT.

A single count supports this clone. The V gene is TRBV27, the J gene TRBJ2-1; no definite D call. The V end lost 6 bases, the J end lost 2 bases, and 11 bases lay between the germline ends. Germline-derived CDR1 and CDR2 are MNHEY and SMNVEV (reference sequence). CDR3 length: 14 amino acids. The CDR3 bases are TGTGCCAGCAGCGACTCAACCGCCTACAATGAGCAGTTCTTC. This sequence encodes CASSDSTAYNEQFF.